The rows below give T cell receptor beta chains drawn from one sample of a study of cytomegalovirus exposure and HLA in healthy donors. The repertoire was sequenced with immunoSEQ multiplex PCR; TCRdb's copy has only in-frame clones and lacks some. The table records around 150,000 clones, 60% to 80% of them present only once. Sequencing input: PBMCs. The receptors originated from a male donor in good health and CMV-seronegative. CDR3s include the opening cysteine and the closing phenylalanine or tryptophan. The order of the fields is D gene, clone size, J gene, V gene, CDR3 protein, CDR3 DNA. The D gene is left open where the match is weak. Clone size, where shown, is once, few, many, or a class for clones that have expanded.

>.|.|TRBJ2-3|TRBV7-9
CASSSEWSTDTQYF
TGTGCCAGCAGCTCAGAATGGAGCACAGATACGCAGTATTTT
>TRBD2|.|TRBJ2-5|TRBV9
CASSEGLAGFYQETQYF
TGTGCCAGCAGCGAGGGACTAGCGGGTTTCTACCAAGAGACCCAGTACTTC
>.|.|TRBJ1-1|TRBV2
CASSPRENTEAFF
TGTGCCAGCAGTCCGAGAGAGAACACTGAAGCTTTCTTT
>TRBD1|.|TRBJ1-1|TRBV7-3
CASSLGQGLNTEAFF
TGTGCCAGCAGCTTGGGACAGGGGCTTAACACTGAAGCTTTCTTT
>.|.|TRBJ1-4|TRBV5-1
CASSLAEGGFREKLFF
TGCGCCAGCAGCTTGGCGGAAGGGGGATTTAGGGAAAAACTGTTTTTT
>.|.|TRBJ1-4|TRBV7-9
CARRPGVGEKLFF
TGTGCCAGACGACCAGGGGTAGGTGAAAAACTGTTTTTT
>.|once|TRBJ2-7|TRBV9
CASSVGGSSAYEQYF
TGTGCCAGCAGCGTAGGAGGGAGTTCGGCCTACGAGCAGTACTTC
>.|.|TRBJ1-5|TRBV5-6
CASSFLGAQGQPQHF
TGTGCCAGCAGCTTCTTGGGGGCGCAGGGTCAGCCCCAGCATTTT
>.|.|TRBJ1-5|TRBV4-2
CASSQEETAPSPQHF
TGTGCCAGCAGCCAAGAGGAAACAGCCCCTTCGCCCCAGCATTTT
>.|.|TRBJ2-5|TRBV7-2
CASSLSGQETQYF
TGTGCCAGCAGCTTATCGGGGCAAGAGACCCAGTACTTC
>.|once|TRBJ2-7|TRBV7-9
CSSSFQGVEQYF
TGTTCCAGCAGCTTCCAGGGCGTCGAGCAGTACTTC
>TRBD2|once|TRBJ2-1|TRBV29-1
CSAGKSSWTSAYNEQFF
TGCAGCGCCGGAAAAAGTTCGTGGACTAGCGCCTACAATGAGCAGTTCTTC
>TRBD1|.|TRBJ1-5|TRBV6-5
CASRPRQGNQPQHF
TGTGCCAGCAGGCCCAGACAGGGTAATCAGCCCCAGCATTTT
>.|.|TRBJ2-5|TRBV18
CASSGPGNSEEQYF
TGTGCCAGCTCAGGTCCGGGAAATTCGGAGGAGCAGTACTTC
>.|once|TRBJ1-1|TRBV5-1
CASSRTGTTEAFF
TGCGCCAGCAGCCGAACAGGGACCACTGAAGCTTTCTTT
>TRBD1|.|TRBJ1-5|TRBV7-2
CASSLRGQGPNQPQHF
TGTGCCAGCAGCCTGAGGGGACAGGGCCCCAATCAGCCCCAGCATTTT
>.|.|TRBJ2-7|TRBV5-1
CASSLATAREQYF
TGCGCCAGCAGCCTAGCCACAGCAAGGGAGCAGTACTTC
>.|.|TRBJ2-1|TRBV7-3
CASSFGGAYNEQFF
TGTGCCAGCAGCTTTGGGGGGGCATACAATGAGCAGTTCTTC
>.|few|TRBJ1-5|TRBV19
CASSIDPETANQPQHF
TGTGCCAGTAGTATAGATCCAGAGACAGCCAATCAGCCCCAGCATTTT
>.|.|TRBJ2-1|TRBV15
CATNKGQYNEQFF
TGTGCCACCAATAAAGGACAATACAATGAGCAGTTCTTC
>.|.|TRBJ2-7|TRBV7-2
CASSPRDTSYEQYF
TGTGCCAGCAGCCCTCGGGACACATCCTACGAGCAGTACTTC
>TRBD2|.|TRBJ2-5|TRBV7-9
CSSSPRTSGGRETQYF
TGTTCCAGCAGCCCACGGACTAGCGGGGGGCGGGAGACCCAGTACTTC
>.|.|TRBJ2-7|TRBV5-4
CASSLTGTYEQYF
TGTGCCAGCAGCTTAACAGGGACCTACGAGCAGTACTTC
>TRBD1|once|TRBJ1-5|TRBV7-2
CASSPDRGVVQPQHF
TGTGCCAGCAGTCCGGACAGGGGTGTTGTTCAGCCCCAGCATTTT
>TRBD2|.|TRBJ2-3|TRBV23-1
CASSHLRTSGSRTDTQYF
TGCGCCAGCAGTCATCTTCGGACTAGCGGGAGTCGAACAGATACGCAGTATTTT
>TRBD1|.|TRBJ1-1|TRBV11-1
CASSFPPQGANTEAFF
TGTGCCAGCAGCTTCCCTCCTCAGGGGGCGAACACTGAAGCTTTCTTT
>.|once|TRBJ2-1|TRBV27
CASSPRNDEQFF
TGTGCCAGCAGCCCCAGGAACGATGAGCAGTTCTTC
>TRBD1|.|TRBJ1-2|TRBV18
CASSLDRVYGYTF
TGTGCCAGCTCACTGGACAGGGTCTATGGCTACACCTTC
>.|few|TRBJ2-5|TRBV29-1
CSVRVLAETQYF
TGCAGCGTTAGGGTCCTAGCGGAGACCCAGTACTTC
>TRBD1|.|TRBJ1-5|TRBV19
CASKGQINQPQHF
TGTGCCAGCAAGGGACAGATCAATCAGCCCCAGCATTTT
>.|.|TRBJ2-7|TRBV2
CASREIYEQYF
TGTGCCAGCAGGGAGATCTACGAGCAGTACTTC
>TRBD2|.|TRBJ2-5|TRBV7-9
CASSFPGLAGTQETQYF
TGTGCCAGCAGCTTCCCTGGACTAGCGGGAACCCAAGAGACCCAGTACTTC
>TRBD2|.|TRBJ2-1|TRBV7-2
CASTAPGGSSYNEQFF
TGTGCCAGCACCGCCCCGGGCGGGAGCTCCTACAATGAGCAGTTCTTC
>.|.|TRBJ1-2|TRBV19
CASSIDPGKLYGYTF
TGTGCCAGTAGTATAGATCCGGGGAAGCTCTATGGCTACACCTTC
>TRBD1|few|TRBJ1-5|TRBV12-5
CASARDRANQPQHF
TGTGCTAGTGCTAGAGACAGGGCAAATCAGCCCCAGCATTTT
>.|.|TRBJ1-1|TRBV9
CASSSQGTGNTEAFF
TGTGCCAGCAGCTCTCAAGGAACGGGGAACACTGAAGCTTTCTTT
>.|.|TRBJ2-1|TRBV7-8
CASSLVHSGDEQFF
TGTGCCAGCAGCCTCGTCCATTCGGGAGATGAGCAGTTCTTC
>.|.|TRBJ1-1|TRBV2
CASRGRGYTEAFF
TGTGCCAGCAGGGGGAGGGGGTACACTGAAGCTTTCTTT
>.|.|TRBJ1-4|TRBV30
CAWRRPGSEKLFF
TGTGCCTGGAGGAGGCCTGGCAGTGAAAAACTGTTTTTT
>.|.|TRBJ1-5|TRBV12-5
CASGLQNQPQHF
TGTGCTAGTGGTTTGCAAAATCAGCCCCAGCATTTT
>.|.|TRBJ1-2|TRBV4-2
CASSQDLSRQGMGYTF
TGTGCCAGCAGCCAAGATCTTAGTCGGCAGGGGATGGGCTACACCTTC
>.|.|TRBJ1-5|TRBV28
CASSLGTSGPPPQHF
TGTGCCAGCAGTTTAGGGACAAGTGGACCCCCGCCCCAGCATTTT
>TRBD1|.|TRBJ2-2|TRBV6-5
CASSYGGNRGTGELFF
TGTGCCAGCAGTTACGGGGGCAACAGGGGGACCGGGGAGCTGTTTTTT
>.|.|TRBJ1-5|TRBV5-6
CASSGIHSNQPQHF
TGTGCCAGCAGCGGCATCCATAGCAATCAGCCCCAGCATTTT
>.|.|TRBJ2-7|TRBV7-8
CASSLAQVSHEQYF
TGTGCCAGCAGCTTAGCGCAGGTCTCCCACGAGCAGTACTTC
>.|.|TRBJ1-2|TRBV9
CASSLTAGRDGGYTF
TGTGCCAGCAGCCTTACCGCGGGGAGGGACGGTGGCTACACCTTC